This T cell receptor beta chain was recovered during a study of blood T cell repertoires in COVID-19. Background on the study: Samples came from the United States, Italy and Spain, spanning acute and convalescent COVID-19. T cells, B-cell-depleted T cells, or PBMCs provided the cDNA or gDNA that served as material.

Original methodology: Reference gene primer amplification in the assay estimated nucleated cell counts. Assay used: immunoSEQ multiplex PCR; TCRdb lists only in-frame clones, some missing. The V and J calls and clone size are taken from that table; D and trimming were inferred from the DNA. The sample lists 100,000 to 150,000 clones, 70% to 90% seen once, with about 4% in the top ten. The receptor was isolated from a woman between 45 and 60 years old with acute or convalescent COVID-19. Sequencing input: peripheral blood.

The CDR3: CASSLPGDQPQHF. The CDR3, as DNA: TGTGCCAGCAGTCTCCCGGGGGATCAGCCCCAGCATTTT. The rearrangement uses TRBV2 and TRBJ1-5; possible D gene TRBD1, 5 bases. This CDR3 is 13 amino acids long. Germline values: CDR1 SNHLY, CDR2 FYNNEI. V shed 5 bases and J shed 5 bases, with 10 bases lying between them.